This T cell receptor beta chain was sequenced in a study of neoadjuvant nivolumab and ipilimumab in lung cancer. General study results and limits: TCR sequencing covered a small number of samples.

A remark on this clone: Its target is unknown.

The CDR3 loop spans 15 amino acids. Germline CDR1 is SGHAT and CDR2 is FQNNGV. The junction had 2 bases not matched to a gene; V was cut back by 1 base and J by 2 bases. Using immunoSEQ multiplex PCR, the repertoire was profiled, and TCRdb retains in-frame clones only, with some absent. The sample records 45,000 to 55,000 clones, around 89% being singletons. The sequence was obtained from an adult with non-small cell lung cancer. Some clones in this sample may be carry-over from other donors' samples. The rearrangement joins TRBV11-2 to TRBJ2-7; 10 bases match TRBD2. The source material was blood, sampled before neoadjuvant nivolumab, alone or with ipilimumab. The CDR3 sequence is CASSLASGSPYEQYF. CDR3 nucleotide sequence: TGTGCCAGCAGCTTAGCTAGCGGGAGTCCCTACGAGCAGTACTTC.